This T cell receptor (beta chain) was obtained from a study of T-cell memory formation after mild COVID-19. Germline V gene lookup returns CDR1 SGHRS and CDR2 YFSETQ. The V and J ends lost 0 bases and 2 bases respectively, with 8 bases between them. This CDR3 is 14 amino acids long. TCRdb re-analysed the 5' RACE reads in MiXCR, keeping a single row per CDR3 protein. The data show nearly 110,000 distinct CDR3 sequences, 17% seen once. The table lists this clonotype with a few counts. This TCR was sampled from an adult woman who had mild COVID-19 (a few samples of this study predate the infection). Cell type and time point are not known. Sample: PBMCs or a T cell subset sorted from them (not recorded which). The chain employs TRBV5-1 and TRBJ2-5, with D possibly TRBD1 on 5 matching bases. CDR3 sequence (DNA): TGCGCCAGCAGCTTGGTAGGGGAACAAGAGACCCAGTACTTC. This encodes CASSLVGEQETQYF.